The rows below give T cell receptor beta chains drawn from one sample of a study of CD8 T cells in Susac syndrome. TCRdb recomputed calls from the immunoSEQ multiplex PCR reads with MiXCR, one row per CDR3 protein. The data show some 77,000 distinct CDR3 sequences, just over 90% seen once. Sequenced input: CD4+ T cells from PBMCs. These receptors were taken from a human donor with Susac syndrome. Both conserved end residues are part of each CDR3. A D gene is named only where the DNA matches it firmly. Clone size, where shown, is once, few, many, or a class for clones that have expanded.

j_gene: TRBJ2-3
d_gene: TRBD1
v_gene: TRBV6-2/TRBV6-3
abundance: NA
CDR3aa: CASSYQGAITDTQYF
CDR3nt: TGTGCCAGCAGTTACCAGGGGGCAATCACAGATACGCAGTATTTT

j_gene: TRBJ2-7
d_gene: TRBD1
v_gene: TRBV5-1
abundance: NA
CDR3aa: CASSSRDRNLEQYF
CDR3nt: TGCGCCAGCAGCTCCCGGGACAGGAACCTCGAGCAGTACTTC

j_gene: TRBJ2-7
d_gene: NA
v_gene: TRBV6-5
abundance: once
CDR3aa: CASSYSTGPSYEQYF
CDR3nt: TGTGCCAGCAGTTACTCGACCGGGCCCTCCTACGAGCAGTACTTC

j_gene: TRBJ2-3
d_gene: NA
v_gene: TRBV18
abundance: NA
CDR3aa: CASSPKVVADTQYF
CDR3nt: TGTGCCAGCTCACCAAAAGTCGTAGCAGATACGCAGTATTTT

j_gene: TRBJ1-6
d_gene: NA
v_gene: TRBV13
abundance: NA
CDR3aa: CASSTSDPLPFNSPLHF
CDR3nt: TGTGCCAGCAGCACCTCGGACCCTCTCCCCTTTAATTCACCCCTCCACTTT

j_gene: TRBJ2-1
d_gene: TRBD2
v_gene: TRBV29-1
abundance: few
CDR3aa: CSVGGTSGRGQFF
CDR3nt: TGCAGCGTTGGAGGGACTAGCGGGAGAGGGCAGTTCTTC

j_gene: TRBJ1-1
d_gene: NA
v_gene: TRBV18
abundance: NA
CDR3aa: CASSGALNTEAFF
CDR3nt: TGTGCCAGCTCAGGGGCCCTGAACACTGAAGCTTTCTTT

j_gene: TRBJ1-5
d_gene: NA
v_gene: TRBV15
abundance: NA
CDR3aa: CATSRATNSNQPQHF
CDR3nt: TGTGCCACCAGCAGAGCTACAAATAGCAATCAGCCCCAGCATTTT

j_gene: TRBJ2-6
d_gene: TRBD1
v_gene: TRBV25-1
abundance: NA
CDR3aa: CASSTPGQDYSGANVLTF
CDR3nt: TGTGCCAGCAGTACCCCGGGACAGGACTACTCTGGGGCCAACGTCCTGACTTTC

j_gene: TRBJ2-1
d_gene: NA
v_gene: TRBV28
abundance: NA
CDR3aa: CASSPTLSSYNEQFF
CDR3nt: TGTGCCAGCAGTCCCACCTTGAGCTCCTACAATGAGCAGTTCTTC

j_gene: TRBJ1-6
d_gene: TRBD1
v_gene: TRBV18
abundance: NA
CDR3aa: CASSRDPPGQGASPLHF
CDR3nt: TGTGCCAGCTCACGGGACCCACCGGGACAGGGGGCCTCACCCCTCCACTTT

j_gene: TRBJ2-1
d_gene: NA
v_gene: TRBV7-2
abundance: NA
CDR3aa: CASSLKAHNEQFF
CDR3nt: TGTGCCAGCAGCTTAAAAGCTCACAATGAGCAGTTCTTC

j_gene: TRBJ2-1
d_gene: NA
v_gene: TRBV12-3/TRBV12-4
abundance: NA
CDR3aa: CALGGANNEQFF
CDR3nt: TGTGCCCTCGGTGGCGCAAACAATGAGCAGTTCTTC

j_gene: TRBJ1-5
d_gene: TRBD1
v_gene: TRBV19
abundance: NA
CDR3aa: CASRPDRGLNQPQHF
CDR3nt: TGTGCCAGTAGGCCAGACAGGGGGCTAAATCAGCCCCAGCATTTT

j_gene: TRBJ2-7
d_gene: NA
v_gene: TRBV19
abundance: NA
CDR3aa: CASRKTGDSYEQYF
CDR3nt: TGTGCCAGTAGGAAAACAGGTGACTCCTACGAGCAGTACTTC

j_gene: TRBJ1-6
d_gene: NA
v_gene: TRBV20-1
abundance: NA
CDR3aa: CSAPIFMEGNSPLHF
CDR3nt: TGCAGTGCTCCCATTTTCATGGAAGGAAATTCACCCCTCCACTTT

j_gene: TRBJ2-3
d_gene: TRBD2
v_gene: TRBV19
abundance: NA
CDR3aa: CASKASGRSDTQYF
CDR3nt: TGTGCCAGCAAAGCTAGCGGGAGATCAGATACGCAGTATTTT

j_gene: TRBJ2-7
d_gene: NA
v_gene: TRBV21-1
abundance: NA
CDR3aa: CASSKGDEGAKYEQYF
CDR3nt: TGTGCCAGCAGCAAAGGCGATGAGGGGGCGAAGTACGAGCAGTACTTC

j_gene: TRBJ2-2
d_gene: NA
v_gene: TRBV7-3
abundance: once
CDR3aa: CASSLLGTPNTGELFF
CDR3nt: TGTGCCAGCAGCTTATTAGGGACACCCAACACCGGGGAGCTGTTTTTT

j_gene: TRBJ2-3
d_gene: NA
v_gene: TRBV2
abundance: NA
CDR3aa: CASSELQGGTDTQYF
CDR3nt: TGTGCCAGCAGTGAATTACAGGGCGGCACAGATACGCAGTATTTT

j_gene: TRBJ1-4
d_gene: NA
v_gene: TRBV3-1
abundance: NA
CDR3aa: CASSQKPLDRRIEKLFF
CDR3nt: TGTGCCAGCAGCCAAAAACCCTTAGACAGGCGGATTGAAAAACTGTTTTTT

j_gene: TRBJ2-1
d_gene: TRBD2
v_gene: TRBV12-3/TRBV12-4
abundance: once
CDR3aa: CASTSSWTSNEQFF
CDR3nt: TGTGCCAGCACGAGCTCCTGGACTAGCAATGAGCAGTTCTTC

j_gene: TRBJ2-7
d_gene: NA
v_gene: TRBV28
abundance: NA
CDR3aa: CASSEHVSYEQYF
CDR3nt: TGTGCCAGCAGCGAACACGTCTCCTACGAGCAGTACTTC

j_gene: TRBJ2-5
d_gene: NA
v_gene: TRBV27
abundance: NA
CDR3aa: CASSFSRGDGQYF
CDR3nt: TGTGCCAGCAGTTTCTCGCGTGGTGACGGCCAGTACTTC

j_gene: TRBJ2-1
d_gene: NA
v_gene: TRBV25-1
abundance: NA
CDR3aa: CASSASGEQFF
CDR3nt: TGTGCCAGCAGCGCCAGCGGTGAGCAGTTCTTC

j_gene: TRBJ2-7
d_gene: TRBD1
v_gene: TRBV7-9
abundance: NA
CDR3aa: CASSPGTGIDHEQYF
CDR3nt: TGTGCCAGCAGTCCCGGGACAGGGATAGACCACGAGCAGTACTTC

j_gene: TRBJ2-1
d_gene: TRBD2
v_gene: TRBV20-1
abundance: NA
CDR3aa: CSARLAGVYNEQFF
CDR3nt: TGCAGTGCTAGGCTAGCGGGAGTCTACAATGAGCAGTTCTTC

j_gene: TRBJ2-1
d_gene: NA
v_gene: TRBV12-3/TRBV12-4
abundance: NA
CDR3aa: CASSPGGSYNEQFF
CDR3nt: TGTGCCAGCAGTCCCGGAGGTAGCTACAATGAGCAGTTCTTC

j_gene: TRBJ1-5
d_gene: TRBD1
v_gene: TRBV20-1
abundance: NA
CDR3aa: CSARDTGGYSNQPQHF
CDR3nt: TGCAGTGCTAGAGATACAGGGGGCTATAGCAATCAGCCCCAGCATTTT

j_gene: TRBJ2-7
d_gene: TRBD2
v_gene: TRBV5-1
abundance: NA
CDR3aa: CASSPNSLAGVLEQYF
CDR3nt: TGCGCCAGCAGCCCTAATTCCCTAGCGGGAGTTCTCGAGCAGTACTTC

j_gene: TRBJ1-1
d_gene: NA
v_gene: TRBV7-2
abundance: NA
CDR3aa: CASRRGLYTEAFF
CDR3nt: TGTGCCAGCAGACGAGGACTGTACACTGAAGCTTTCTTT

j_gene: TRBJ1-3
d_gene: NA
v_gene: TRBV7-2
abundance: NA
CDR3aa: CASSLSGGGNTIYF
CDR3nt: TGTGCCAGCAGCTTATCCGGAGGCGGAAACACCATATATTTT

j_gene: TRBJ1-5
d_gene: TRBD1
v_gene: TRBV5-1
abundance: NA
CDR3aa: CASSQQGLGSNQPQHF
CDR3nt: TGCGCCAGCAGCCAACAGGGGCTTGGGAGCAATCAGCCCCAGCATTTT

j_gene: TRBJ2-7
d_gene: NA
v_gene: TRBV5-1
abundance: NA
CDR3aa: CASSLASGRGYEQYF
CDR3nt: TGCGCCAGCAGCTTGGCGAGCGGCAGGGGTTACGAGCAGTACTTC

j_gene: TRBJ2-3
d_gene: NA
v_gene: TRBV29-1
abundance: NA
CDR3aa: CSVESGDFFTDTQYF
CDR3nt: TGCAGCGTTGAGAGTGGGGACTTCTTCACAGATACGCAGTATTTT

j_gene: TRBJ2-5
d_gene: TRBD1
v_gene: TRBV2
abundance: NA
CDR3aa: CASPGTDGRETQYF
CDR3nt: TGTGCCAGCCCTGGGACAGACGGCCGAGAGACCCAGTACTTC

j_gene: TRBJ2-3
d_gene: NA
v_gene: TRBV7-6
abundance: NA
CDR3aa: CASSLASPDTQYF
CDR3nt: TGTGCCAGCAGCTTAGCGTCCCCAGATACGCAGTATTTT

j_gene: TRBJ1-5
d_gene: NA
v_gene: TRBV7-2
abundance: NA
CDR3aa: CASSFRGGDQPQHF
CDR3nt: TGTGCCAGCAGCTTCCGTGGAGGGGATCAGCCCCAGCATTTT